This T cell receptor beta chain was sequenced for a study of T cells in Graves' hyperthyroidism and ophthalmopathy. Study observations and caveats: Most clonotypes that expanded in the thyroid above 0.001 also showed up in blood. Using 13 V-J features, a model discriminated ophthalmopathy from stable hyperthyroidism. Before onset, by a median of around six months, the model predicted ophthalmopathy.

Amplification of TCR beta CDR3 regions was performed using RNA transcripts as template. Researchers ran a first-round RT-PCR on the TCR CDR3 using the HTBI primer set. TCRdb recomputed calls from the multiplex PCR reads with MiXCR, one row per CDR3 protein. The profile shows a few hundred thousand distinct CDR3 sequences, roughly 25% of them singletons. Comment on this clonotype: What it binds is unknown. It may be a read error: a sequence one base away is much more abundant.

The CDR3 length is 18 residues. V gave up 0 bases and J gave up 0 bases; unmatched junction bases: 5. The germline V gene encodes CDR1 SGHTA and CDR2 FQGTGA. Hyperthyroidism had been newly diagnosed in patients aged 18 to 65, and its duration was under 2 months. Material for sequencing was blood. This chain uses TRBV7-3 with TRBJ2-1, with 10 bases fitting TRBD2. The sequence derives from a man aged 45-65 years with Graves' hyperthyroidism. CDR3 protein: CASSLTFTSGNSYNEQFF. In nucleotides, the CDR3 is TGTGCCAGCAGCTTAACGTTTACTAGCGGGAACTCCTACAATGAGCAGTTCTTC.